This passage covers 28 T cell receptor beta chains from one sample sequenced in a study of T cell repertoires in cytomegalovirus infection. Which antigens these TCRs recognize remains unknown. TCRdb ran MiXCR on the reads and lists one entry per CDR3 protein. The table lists 100,000 to 120,000 distinct CDR3 sequences, around 30% of them singletons, with less than 45% in the top ten. Sample: CD8+ T cells from cultured PBMCs, taken from culture after CMV antigen stimulation. The receptors here all came from a human donor in good health (CMV status not recorded). Some clones in this sample may be carry-over from other donors' samples.

This clonotype was recorded a few times. This chain's CDR3 is CASSSWTGDYEQYF. The CDR3 bases are TGTGCCAGCAGTTCTTGGACAGGGGACTACGAGCAGTACTTC. The chain links TRBV6-2 or TRBV6-3 to TRBJ2-7; 9 bases are a match to TRBD1. The V and J ends lost 4 bases and 3 bases, in that order; junction bases with no gene match: 4. The CDR3 length is 14 residues. Germline V gene sequence: CDR1 MNHEY, CDR2 SVGEGT.

The table lists this clonotype with many counts. The chain is built from TRBV5-1 and TRBJ1-2; the match to TRBD1 covers 9 bases. This CDR3 spans 18 amino acids. The ends lost 3 bases at V and 4 bases at J; junction bases unmatched: 16. Per germline, CDR1 SGHRS and CDR2 YFSETQ. CDR3 sequence (DNA): TGCGCCAGCAGCTCCCAACAGGGGGCGGGAGACAAACTCTATGGCTACACCTTC. Translated, it gives CASSSQQGAGDKLYGYTF.

The chain recombines TRBV29-1 with TRBJ1-2; 8 bases agree with TRBD1. Unmatched junction bases numbered 14, after V lost 2 bases and J lost 3 bases. This CDR3 contains 17 residues. CDR1 and CDR2 (germline): SQVTM, ANQGSEA. In DNA, the CDR3 is TGCAGCGTTGAAAGACAGGGGTTTGGCGTTCTGCACTATGGCTACACCTTC. This gives the protein CSVERQGFGVLHYGYTF.

On this clonotype: This may arise from a read error, as a much more abundant clone is one base away. This chain joins TRBV7-2 and TRBJ1-5, with D maybe TRBD1 (6 bases). Germline V gene sequence: CDR1 SGHTA, CDR2 FQGNSA. There are 16 residues in the CDR3. Trimming left V 5 bases short and J 1 base short, with 15 bases between. CDR3 amino acids: CTSSLRGDRSNQPQHF. DNA of the CDR3: TGTACCAGCAGCCTCCGAGGAGACAGGAGCAATCAGCCCCAGCATTTT. Full variable domain (remainder filled in from reference TRBV7-2 and TRBJ1-5): GAGVSQSPSNKVTEKGKDVELRCDPISGHTALYWYRQSLGQGLEFLIYFQGNSAPDKSGLPSDRFSAERTGGSVSTLTIQRTQQEDSAVYLCTSSLRGDRSNQPQHFGDGTRLSIL.

The chain recombines TRBV4-1 with TRBJ1-2; D is ambiguous. The V and J ends lost 4 bases and 14 bases respectively, with 26 bases between them. The CDR3 has 15 residues. The germline V gene encodes CDR1 MGHRA and CDR2 YSYEKL. CDR3 sequence: CASSPDLDRVPLVTF. The CDR3 DNA is TGCGCCAGCAGCCCGGACCTCGATCGGGTACCCCTAGTGACCTTC.

The rearrangement links TRBV6-5 to TRBJ1-1, with D hard to call. CDR3 length: 13 amino acids. V lost 1 base, J lost 6 bases, and 9 bases lay in between. Looked up from germline, CDR1 is MNHEY and CDR2 is SVGAGI. Written as DNA, the CDR3 is TGTGCCAGCAGTTACTATGAGGGAGCTGAAGCTTTCTTT. Translation gives CASSYYEGAEAFF.

The V gene is TRBV6-5, the J gene TRBJ1-3, with D unresolved. The CDR3 has 19 amino acids. V was pared by 0 bases and J by 0 bases, with 18 bases between. The V gene's germline CDR1 is MNHEY and CDR2 SVGAGI. CDR3 sequence: CASSYSFGESRFSGNTIYF. CDR3 nucleotide sequence: TGTGCCAGCAGTTACTCGTTTGGGGAGTCCCGGTTCTCTGGAAACACCATATATTTT.

Relative to its sample, this clonotype is medium-sized. The chain carries TRBV10-2 and TRBJ2-5; TRBD2 agrees at 11 bases. The CDR3 is made up of 16 amino acids. Germline-derived CDR1 and CDR2 are WSHSY and SAAADI. With 6 bases clipped from V and 4 bases from J, the junction kept 10 bases outside the gene matches. CDR3 sequence reads: CASRGPSGGPGETQYF. The CDR3 bases are TGCGCCAGCAGAGGGCCTAGCGGGGGGCCGGGAGAGACCCAGTACTTC.

The rearrangement joins TRBV29-1 to TRBJ2-1; D is unclear. Germline V lookup: CDR1 SQVTM, CDR2 ANQGSEA. This CDR3 has 14 residues. V lost 1 base to trimming and J lost 4 bases, with 11 bases between them. In nucleotides, the CDR3 is TGCAGCGTTGAAGGTTTGTTAAGTTACAATGAGCAGTTCTTC. It specifies CSVEGLLSYNEQFF.

This clonotype was detected only a few times. This chain links TRBV6-2 or TRBV6-3 with TRBJ2-1, with TRBD2 as a possible D gene (5 bases). Germline V gene data show CDR1 as MNHEY and CDR2 as SVGEGT. V was clipped by 4 bases and J by 6 bases, with 10 bases between them. This CDR3 spans 13 amino acids. The CDR3 loop reads CASSFGVANEQFF. The CDR3 DNA reads TGTGCCAGCAGTTTCGGGGTCGCCAATGAGCAGTTCTTC.

This clonotype has just a few counts. The chain is built from TRBV7-8 and TRBJ2-5, with D perhaps assigned TRBD1 or TRBD2 (5 bases each). The CDR3 has 16 amino acids. Trimming stripped 3 bases from V and 0 bases from J, with 14 bases between. Germline loops: CDR1 SGHVS, CDR2 FQNEAQ. The CDR3 region is CASSFGASSYQETQYF. The CDR3 DNA follows: TGTGCCAGCAGCTTTGGGGCTAGCTCGTACCAAGAGACCCAGTACTTC.

This rearrangement joins TRBV4-1 to TRBJ2-3, with 8 bases identical to TRBD1. Losses at the gene ends were 4 bases for V and 0 bases for J; bases not matched to a gene: 15. CDR3 length equals 19 residues. The germline V gene encodes CDR1 MGHRA and CDR2 YSYEKL. The CDR3 spells CASSPWGRSTGASTDTQYF. The CDR3 nucleotides are TGCGCCAGCAGCCCGTGGGGCCGATCGACAGGGGCTAGCACAGATACGCAGTATTTT.

V usage is TRBV7-2 and J usage is TRBJ2-2; no definite D call. CDR3 length: 12 residues. CDR1 is SGHTA and CDR2 is FQGNSA in the germline V gene. V was trimmed by 7 bases and J by 3 bases, leaving 6 bases between them. The CDR3 DNA is TGTGCCAGCATGGGCTACACCGGGGAGCTGTTTTTT. Its protein is CASMGYTGELFF. Drawing the rest from reference TRBV7-2 and TRBJ2-2, the complete variable domain is GAGVSQSPSNKVTEKGKDVELRCDPISGHTALYWYRQSLGQGLEFLIYFQGNSAPDKSGLPSDRFSAERTGGSVSTLTIQRTQQEDSAVYLCASMGYTGELFFGEGSRLTVL.

The chain couples TRBV15 to TRBJ2-6; 9 nucleotides line up with TRBD1. The CDR3 loop spans 15 amino acids. Germline V lookup: CDR1 LNHNV, CDR2 YYDKDF (reference sequence). V was pared by 6 bases and J by 2 bases, with 2 bases of the junction left unmatched. Here the CDR3 DNA reads TGTGCCACCAGACGACAGGGGGCTGGGGCCAACGTCCTGACTTTC. It is translated as CATRRQGAGANVLTF.

This clonotype was detected many times. The chain couples TRBV20-1 to TRBJ2-1, with TRBD2 matching 9 bases. CDR3 length equals 16 residues. Germline CDR1 reads DFQATT; CDR2 reads SNEGSKA (reference sequence). The DNA of the CDR3 is TGCAGCTCCCCCCGGGGGGGCGGGGGGGCGATCAATGAGCAGTTCTTC. Amino acids: CSSPRGGGGAINEQFF.

This clonotype was picked up many times. The chain employs TRBV7-6 and TRBJ1-1; TRBD1 agrees at 8 bases. Germline V gene data show CDR1 as SGHVS and CDR2 as FNYEAQ. With V trimmed by 4 bases and J by 6 bases, 10 bases remained unmatched. The CDR3 has 15 residues. Here the CDR3 reads CASSSGQGGYPEAFF. The CDR3 DNA sequence: TGTGCCAGCAGCTCAGGACAGGGAGGTTACCCTGAAGCTTTCTTT.

The J gene is TRBJ2-2, the V gene TRBV2; the D is unclear. In germline, CDR1 is SNHLY, CDR2 FYNNEI. There are 11 residues in the CDR3. V was clipped by 7 bases and J by 4 bases, with 4 bases between them. The CDR3 sequence is CASISTGELFF. CDR3 nucleotide sequence: TGTGCCAGCATCAGCACCGGGGAGCTGTTTTTT. The variable domain in full, completed from reference TRBV2 and TRBJ2-2, reads EPEVTQTPSHQVTQMGQEVILRCVPISNHLYFYWYRQILGQKVEFLVSFYNNEISEKSEIFDDQFSVERPDGSNFTLKIRSTKLEDSAMYFCASISTGELFFGEGSRLTVL.

This clonotype was observed a handful of times. The CDR3 sequence is CSAREQGDTIYF. CDR3 in DNA: TGCAGTGCTAGAGAGCAGGGGGACACCATATATTTT. The chain links TRBV20-1 to TRBJ1-3, with 7 bases matching TRBD1. This CDR3 has 12 amino acids. V trimming: 0 bases; J trimming: 8 bases; junction bases outside the gene matches: 1. Germline lookup yields CDR1 DFQATT and CDR2 SNEGSKA (reference sequence).

This rearrangement joins TRBV7-9 to TRBJ2-3; possible D gene TRBD1, 5 bases. Germline loops: CDR1 SEHNR, CDR2 FQNEAQ (reference sequence). Trimming shortened V by 1 base and J by 6 bases, and 14 bases separated the two germline ends. This CDR3 has 15 amino acids. The CDR3 loop reads CASSLVQGMVDTQYF. In DNA form, the CDR3 reads TGTGCCAGCAGCTTAGTCCAGGGTATGGTGGATACGCAGTATTTT.

This clonotype was observed at least ten times. J is TRBJ2-7 and V is TRBV7-2, with D perhaps assigned TRBD1 or TRBD2 (6 bases each). Per germline, CDR1 SGHTA and CDR2 FQGNSA. This CDR3 is 14 amino acids long. V lost 0 bases to trimming and J lost 4 bases, with 10 bases between them. CDR3 coding DNA: TGTGCCAGCAGCTTAGCGGGGGGCTCTTACGAGCAGTACTTC. Protein product: CASSLAGGSYEQYF.

This clonotype was counted a few times. The V call is TRBV7-8, the J call TRBJ1-2; 8 positions match TRBD1. Germline assignment: CDR1 SGHVS and CDR2 FQNEAQ. Losses at the gene ends were 1 base for V and 5 bases for J; bases not matched to a gene: 6. This CDR3 has 15 residues. The CDR3 DNA follows: TGTGCCAGCAGCTTAGGAACAGGGGGAAATTATGGCTACACCTTC. It translates to CASSLGTGGNYGYTF.

V and J are TRBV7-4 and TRBJ2-7, with D unresolved. The CDR3 loop spans 13 amino acids. CDR1 is SGHVT, CDR2 SQSDAQ, per germline. The V end lost 5 bases, the J end lost 3 bases, and 11 bases lay between the germline ends. The chain's CDR3 is CASSADGVYEQYF. The CDR3 coding sequence is TGTGCCAGCAGCGCGGACGGAGTCTACGAGCAGTACTTC.

This clonotype has only a few counts. The V and J genes are TRBV7-9 and TRBJ1-4, with 8 positions matching TRBD1. J was trimmed by 4 bases and V by 3 bases; bases with no gene match: 4. CDR3 length: 15 amino acids. Germline V gene sequence: CDR1 SEHNR, CDR2 FQNEAQ (reference sequence). CDR3 amino acids: CASSFRQGLNEKLFF. Here the CDR3 DNA reads TGTGCCAGCAGCTTCCGACAGGGGCTTAATGAAAAACTGTTTTTT.

The chain joins TRBV20-1 to TRBJ2-7; TRBD1 matches at 9 bases. Per the germline V gene, CDR1 is DFQATT and CDR2 is SNEGSKA (reference sequence). V dropped 0 bases and J dropped 2; count of bases not matched to a gene: 8. The CDR3 length is 16 residues. In DNA form, the CDR3 reads TGCAGTGCTAGAGATGGGGTACGGACAGGGGCCTACGAGCAGTACTTC. Translated, it gives CSARDGVRTGAYEQYF.

In this sample, this clonotype turned up a few times. V is TRBV7-9 and J is TRBJ2-1, with 8 bases identical to TRBD1. Unmatched junction bases numbered 11, after V lost 5 bases and J lost 8 bases. This CDR3 has 15 amino acids. Per germline, CDR1 SEHNR and CDR2 FQNEAQ (reference sequence). In DNA, the CDR3 is TGTGCCAGCAGCCCGGACAGGACAGGGCTAGATGAGCAGTTCTTC. It is translated as CASSPDRTGLDEQFF.

The rearrangement links TRBV7-3 to TRBJ1-1; possibly TRBD1 for D (6 bases). The CDR3 length is 14 residues. From germline, CDR1 is SGHTA and CDR2 FQGTGA. V gave up 11 bases and J gave up 0 bases, with 16 bases separating them. The CDR3: CAVDRLNMNTEAFF. The DNA for the CDR3 is TGTGCCGTGGACAGACTCAACATGAACACTGAAGCTTTCTTT. Combining the CDR3 with reference TRBV7-3 and TRBJ1-1 gives the whole variable domain GAGVSQTPSNKVTEKGKYVELRCDPISGHTALYWYRQSLGQGPEFLIYFQGTGAADDSGLPNDRFFAVRPEGSVSTLKIQRTERGDSAVYLCAVDRLNMNTEAFFGQGTRLTVV.

The chain employs TRBV11-2 and TRBJ2-7; 8 bases map to TRBD2. Per the germline V gene, CDR1 is SGHAT and CDR2 is FQNNGV. The CDR3 has 12 amino acids. The V segment lost 6 bases and the J segment 5 bases; nucleotides outside the gene matches: 3. The CDR3 nucleotides read TGTGCCAGCAGGGCGGGGGGTCACGAGCAGTACTTC. Translating it yields CASRAGGHEQYF. Drawing the rest from reference TRBV11-2 and TRBJ2-7, the complete variable domain is EAGVAQSPRYKIIEKRQSVAFWCNPISGHATLYWYQQILGQGPKLLIQFQNNGVVDDSQLPKDRFSAERLKGVDSTLKIQPAKLEDSAVYLCASRAGGHEQYFGPGTRLTVT.

This chain connects TRBV29-1 to TRBJ1-2, with TRBD1 as a possible D gene (6 bases). Trimming shortened V by 4 bases and J by 2 bases, and 17 bases separated the two germline ends. This CDR3 contains 15 residues. From germline, CDR1 is SQVTM and CDR2 ANQGSEA. CDR3 protein: CSVGQTGQANYGYTF. The DNA for the CDR3 is TGCAGCGTTGGCCAAACGGGACAAGCAAACTATGGCTACACCTTC.